A selection of T cell receptor beta chains follows, all from one sample in a study of vaccination and CD4 T cells after COVID-19. The antigens of these receptors remain unknown. TCRdb processed the PCR reads anew with MiXCR; each CDR3 protein has one entry. The sample gives about 8,800 distinct CDR3 sequences, 48% of which show up once; roughly 8.1% is in the top ten. The sequenced sample was CD4+ T cells from blood, cultured in vitro. All receptors come from a human donor who had recovered from COVID-19. Both conserved end residues are part of each CDR3. D genes are given only for firm matches. Part of the rows lack a size; the others show once, few, many or a class for expanded clones.

clone_size | d_call | j_call | v_call | cdr3_nt | cdr3_aa
. | TRBD2 | TRBJ2-3 | TRBV29-1 | TGCAGCGTTGATTTCGGGGGGAGCACAGATACGCAGTATTTT | CSVDFGGSTDTQYF
. | TRBD1 | TRBJ2-7 | TRBV2 | TGTGCCAGCATTAAAGGACAGGGGGTCCCTAGCTCCTACGAGCAGTACTTC | CASIKGQGVPSSYEQYF
. | TRBD1 | TRBJ2-7 | TRBV6-1 | TGTGCCAGCAGGGCACAACCGGGACAGGGGACGCAGTACTTC | CASRAQPGQGTQYF
. | . | TRBJ1-2 | TRBV9 | TGTGCCAGCAGCGTAGAACAGGGCCTAGAGGGCTACACCTTC | CASSVEQGLEGYTF
. | TRBD1 | TRBJ1-2 | TRBV10-2 | TGCGCCGGGGCGGACAGGGGGCCCGGCTACACCTTC | CAGADRGPGYTF
few | TRBD1 | TRBJ1-2 | TRBV20-1 | TGCAGTGCTGACAGGGGTTCCTATGGCTACACCTTC | CSADRGSYGYTF
few | TRBD1 | TRBJ2-5 | TRBV5-8 | TGTGCCAGCAGTCATGGGACAGGGGGCTTCCAAGAGACCCAGTACTTC | CASSHGTGGFQETQYF
once | . | TRBJ2-7 | TRBV29-1 | TGCAGCGTTGGAGCATTTTACTACGAGCAGTACTTC | CSVGAFYYEQYF
few | . | TRBJ2-7 | TRBV7-9 | TGTGCCAGCAGCCGCCGGGACAACTCCTACGAGCAGTACTTC | CASSRRDNSYEQYF
few | . | TRBJ1-5 | TRBV20-1 | TGCAGTGCTAGAGAGGATAGCAATCAGCCCCAGCATTTT | CSAREDSNQPQHF
once | . | TRBJ2-7 | TRBV27 | TGTGCCAGCAGTTTATCTTCGCCAGGGGCCGAGCAGTACTTC | CASSLSSPGAEQYF
once | . | TRBJ2-7 | TRBV27 | TGTGCCAGCAGTTTATTAGGTGTCAGGGGATACGAGCAGTACTTC | CASSLLGVRGYEQYF
. | TRBD1 | TRBJ1-3 | TRBV25-1 | TGTGCCAGCAGATGGTGGGACAGGGCATATTTT | CASRWWDRAYF
. | TRBD1 | TRBJ1-3 | TRBV7-2 | TGTGCCAGCAGCACGCGACAGGGGGAAGGTGGAAACACCATATATTTT | CASSTRQGEGGNTIYF
. | . | TRBJ2-7 | TRBV27 | TGTGCCAGCAGTAGACAGTCAACCTACGAGCAGTACTTC | CASSRQSTYEQYF
. | TRBD1 | TRBJ2-7 | TRBV19 | TGTGCCAGTAGTTCGGGACAGGGAGACGAGCAGTACTTC | CASSSGQGDEQYF
. | . | TRBJ1-2 | TRBV19 | TGTGCCAGTAGTATCTCATTACCACCCCCAACTAACTATGGCTACACCTTC | CASSISLPPPTNYGYTF
. | . | TRBJ1-2 | TRBV28 | TGTGCCAGCAGTCCCACTCCTTCCTATGGCTACACCTTC | CASSPTPSYGYTF
. | TRBD1 | TRBJ1-2 | TRBV4-3 | TGCGCCAGCAGCTGGGACAGCAGGAACTATGGCTACACCTTC | CASSWDSRNYGYTF
medium-sized | . | TRBJ1-1 | TRBV7-2 | TGTGCCAGCAGACGCGCGACAGGGAACACTGAAGCTTTCTTT | CASRRATGNTEAFF
. | TRBD1 | TRBJ1-2 | TRBV6-5 | TGTGCCAGCAGTTACCGCGGACAGGGATCTTATGGCTACACCTTC | CASSYRGQGSYGYTF
. | . | TRBJ1-2 | TRBV12-3/TRBV12-4 | TGTGCCAGCAGTTTGGGGGGCTGGGGAGGCTACACCTTC | CASSLGGWGGYTF
. | . | TRBJ1-2 | TRBV5-1 | TGCGCCAGCAGCTTGGGACTCTACTATGGCTACACCTTC | CASSLGLYYGYTF
. | . | TRBJ1-5 | TRBV27 | TGTGCCAGCAGGACAGGTTCGGCTAGCAATCAGCCCCAGCATTTT | CASRTGSASNQPQHF
few | . | TRBJ1-6 | TRBV10-3 | TGTGCCATCAGTGGGAAGGGGTATTCACCCCTCCACTTT | CAISGKGYSPLHF
. | TRBD1 | TRBJ1-2 | TRBV18 | TGTGCCAGCGTCCCCAGTCTGGGACAGACTTATGGCTACACCTTC | CASVPSLGQTYGYTF
. | . | TRBJ1-4 | TRBV20-1 | TGCAGTGCTAGGAAGAACAGGGTGCTCAATGAAAAACTGTTTTTT | CSARKNRVLNEKLFF
few | TRBD2 | TRBJ2-1 | TRBV24-1 | TGTGCCACCAGTGATTTGGGAGCGGGGACCTACAATGAGCAGTTCTTC | CATSDLGAGTYNEQFF
. | . | TRBJ2-3 | TRBV7-2 | TGTGCCAGCAGCTTAGCCACAGATACGCAGTATTTT | CASSLATDTQYF
few | TRBD2 | TRBJ2-3 | TRBV20-1 | TGCAGTGCTAGAGATTCAAGCGGGGGGCGCACAGATACGCAGTATTTT | CSARDSSGGRTDTQYF
few | TRBD1 | TRBJ1-2 | TRBV19 | TGTGCCAGTAGTAGGGGGCGACAGGGATATGGCTACACCTTC | CASSRGRQGYGYTF
. | . | TRBJ1-5 | TRBV27 | TGTGCCAGCAGCATTCAGGGAAGGGGCGATGGCAATCAGCCCCAGCATTTT | CASSIQGRGDGNQPQHF
. | TRBD2 | TRBJ2-7 | TRBV10-1 | TGCGCCAGCAGTGAGTCCCTAGCGGGAGACGAGCAGTACTTC | CASSESLAGDEQYF
. | TRBD2 | TRBJ2-5 | TRBV28 | TGTGCCAGCAGGAACGGGGGGCAAGAGACCCAGTACTTC | CASRNGGQETQYF
. | . | TRBJ1-2 | TRBV12-3/TRBV12-4 | TGTGCCAGCAGGGCCAGCGTTAACTATGGCTACACCTTC | CASRASVNYGYTF
. | TRBD1 | TRBJ2-1 | TRBV6-1 | TGTGCCAGCAGGAGAGGGGGGACAGGGGCCTATGAGCAGTTCTTC | CASRRGGTGAYEQFF
few | TRBD1 | TRBJ2-2 | TRBV24-1 | TGTGCCACCGGGACAGATTATTACGCGAACACCGGGGAGCTGTTTTTT | CATGTDYYANTGELFF
few | TRBD1 | TRBJ1-2 | TRBV20-1 | TGCAGTGCTCTACCAGGGGGGGACTATGGCTACACCTTC | CSALPGGDYGYTF
. | TRBD1 | TRBJ2-7 | TRBV20-1 | TGCAGTGCTAGAGATCGTGGACAGGGGCAGTACTTC | CSARDRGQGQYF
few | . | TRBJ1-1 | TRBV6-1 | TGTGCCAGCAGTGAACAGGGCAGGAACACTGAAGCTTTCTTT | CASSEQGRNTEAFF
few | . | TRBJ2-5 | TRBV20-1 | TGCAGTGTAGCGGTCCTCCAAGAGACCCAGTACTTC | CSVAVLQETQYF
once | TRBD1 | TRBJ2-7 | TRBV20-1 | TGCAGTGCTAGACTACAGGGGGAACTCTACGAGCAGTACTTC | CSARLQGELYEQYF
. | TRBD1 | TRBJ1-1 | TRBV19 | TGTGCCAGTAGTATACGGACAGGGAACACTGAAGCTTTCTTT | CASSIRTGNTEAFF
. | TRBD2 | TRBJ2-1 | TRBV7-2 | TGTGCCAGCAGCTTAGCGGGACTAGCGGGGGGAAATGAGCAGTTCTTC | CASSLAGLAGGNEQFF
. | . | TRBJ2-2 | TRBV9 | TGTGCCAGCAGCGTAGAGGGGGGTTTATACACCGGGGAGCGGTTTTTT | CASSVEGGLYTGERFF
medium-sized | . | TRBJ2-7 | TRBV20-1 | TGCAGTGCTAGCGGGCAACTACTTCACGGCGAGCAGTACTTC | CSASGQLLHGEQYF